The 17 T cell receptor beta chains below come from one sample, sequenced in a study of T cell responses to AZD1222 COVID-19 vaccine. Profiling relied on immunoSEQ multiplex PCR, and the TCRdb table lists in-frame clones only, not all of them. The repertoire consists of 150,000 to 200,000 clones, with around 90% occurring once and the leading ten covering about 6.5%. The specimen was peripheral blood, collected 28 days after the second AZD1222 dose. Every receptor here comes from an adult who received the AZD1222 COVID-19 vaccine.

The chain links TRBV19 to TRBJ1-2; D not resolved. The germline V and J ends were trimmed by 5 bases and 4 bases, with 8 bases remaining between them. This CDR3 is built from 12 residues. Germline V gene data show CDR1 as LNHDA and CDR2 as SQIVND (reference sequence). In nucleotides, the CDR3 is TGTGCCAGTAGTCTAAGCACCTATGGCTACACCTTC. This encodes CASSLSTYGYTF.

The V call is TRBV13, the J call TRBJ2-1; a possible D gene is TRBD2 (7 bases). Trimming shortened V by 5 bases and J by 5 bases, and 19 bases separated the two germline ends. There are 16 residues in the CDR3. The germline CDR1 and CDR2 sequences are PRHDT and FYEKMQ (reference sequence). CDR3 nucleotides: TGTGCCAGCAGCCTCCGCCTAGCGGAGGGGGACAATGAGCAGTTCTTC. It specifies CASSLRLAEGDNEQFF.

This clone is a singleton in its sample. The chain recombines TRBV28 with TRBJ1-5, with D unresolved. Trimming cost V 6 bases and J 4 bases, with 7 bases left between them. The germline V gene encodes CDR1 MDHEN and CDR2 SYDVKM. This CDR3 contains 12 residues. The CDR3 loop reads CASRQANQPQHF. The CDR3 nucleotides are TGTGCCAGCAGGCAGGCGAATCAGCCCCAGCATTTT. The complete variable domain, with remaining parts taken from reference TRBV28 and TRBJ1-5, reads DVKVTQSSRYLVKRTGEKVFLECVQDMDHENMFWYRQDPGLGLRLIYFSYDVKMKEKGDIPEGYSVSREKKERFSLILESASTNQTSMYLCASRQANQPQHFGDGTRLSIL.

This clone was found once. The chain carries TRBV2 and TRBJ2-7; D is possibly TRBD1 (6 bases). The CDR3 is 12 amino acids. The V gene's germline CDR1 is SNHLY and CDR2 FYNNEI. The V gene lost 7 bases and the J gene lost 3 bases, with 10 bases spanning the gap. CDR3 DNA: TGTGCCAGCACCTTACAGGGCTACGAGCAGTACTTC. It specifies CASTLQGYEQYF.

The rearrangement joins TRBV14 to TRBJ2-2; 7 nucleotides align to TRBD2. In germline, CDR1 is SGHDN, CDR2 FVKESK. The CDR3 loop spans 17 amino acids. With 8 bases clipped from V and 4 bases from J, the junction kept 16 bases outside the gene matches. CDR3 nucleotides: TGTGCCAGCGGGGTTTTCGGTGGCCCGGGGGGCACCGGGGAGCTGTTTTTT. This translates into CASGVFGGPGGTGELFF.

As concerns this clone: Other nucleotide sequences from this sample produce the same CDR3. The chain couples TRBV5-1 to TRBJ1-3; D perhaps matches TRBD1 (5 bases). Germline CDR1 SGHRS, CDR2 YFSETQ. This CDR3 region has 14 residues. V gave up 0 bases and J gave up 2 bases, with 6 bases separating them. CDR3 loop: CASSLGGTGNTIYF. The CDR3 DNA reads as TGCGCCAGCAGCTTGGGGGGGACTGGAAACACCATATATTTT.

The chain's CDR3 is CASSKYQETQYF. The CDR3 DNA is TGTGCCAGCAGTAAGTACCAAGAGACCCAGTACTTC. The chain is built from TRBV12-3 or TRBV12-4 and TRBJ2-5; no definite D call. The CDR3 sequence is 12 residues long. Trimming removed 5 bases from V and 0 bases from J, with 4 bases in between.

This clone appeared once. This chain joins TRBV11-2 and TRBJ1-3; D might be TRBD1 (5 bases). Trimming took off 2 bases at V and 4 bases at J, with 12 bases between the two ends. Germline CDR1 reads SGHAT; CDR2 reads FQNNGV. The CDR3 runs to 15 residues. CDR3 bases: TGTGCCAGCAGCTTATGGGCCCGGGGGGGAAACACCATATATTTT. Protein: CASSLWARGGNTIYF.

The chain uses TRBV9 and TRBJ2-1; TRBD2 matches 8 bases. Germline V gives CDR1 SGDLS, CDR2 YYNGEE. After removal of 0 bases from V and 12 bases from J, the junction contained 14 bases not matched to a gene. The CDR3 length is 16 residues. The CDR3 bases are TGTGCCAGCAGCGTAGAGAGAAGCGGGGGCCTTCCTGGGCAGTTCTTC. As protein: CASSVERSGGLPGQFF.

The J gene is TRBJ2-7, the V gene TRBV7-9; TRBD1 is a possible D gene (6 bases). This CDR3 has 16 amino acids. V gave up 5 bases and J gave up 2 bases, with 19 bases separating them. The germline CDR1 and CDR2 sequences are SEHNR and FQNEAQ (reference sequence). CDR3: CASSRSPTGPTYEQYF. CDR3 DNA sequence: TGTGCCAGCAGCCGATCACCGACAGGACCTACCTACGAGCAGTACTTC.

The chain is built from TRBV30 and TRBJ1-3; D gene uncertain. CDR3 length equals 12 residues. V gave up 2 bases and J gave up 5 bases, with 7 bases separating them. CDR1 GTSNPN and CDR2 SVGIG come from the germline V gene (reference sequence). The CDR3 DNA reads as TGTGCCTGGAGTAAGTCGAGAAACACCATATATTTT. This codes for CAWSKSRNTIYF. The variable domain in full, completed from reference TRBV30 and TRBJ1-3, reads SQTIHQWPATLVQPVGSPLSLECTVEGTSNPNLYWYRQAAGRGLQLLFYSVGIGQISSEVPQNLSASRPQDRQFILSSKKLLLSDSGFYLCAWSKSRNTIYFGEGSWLTVV.

V usage is TRBV6-1 and J usage is TRBJ2-1; 10 bases agree with TRBD1. This CDR3 is 16 amino acids long. The germline gives CDR1 MNHNS, CDR2 SASEGT. V was pared by 4 bases and J by 0 bases, with 3 bases of the junction left unmatched. The CDR3 loop reads CASSGQGASSYNEQFF. As DNA, the CDR3 is TGTGCCAGCAGTGGACAGGGGGCGAGCTCCTACAATGAGCAGTTCTTC.

The CDR3 spells CASSTDEEKLFF. CDR3 nucleotide sequence: TGCGCCAGCAGCACGGACGAGGAAAAACTGTTTTTT. This rearrangement joins TRBV10-1 to TRBJ1-4; no reliable D call. This CDR3 contains 12 residues. Germline CDR1 reads WNHNN; CDR2 reads SYGVQD (reference sequence). Trimming cost V 6 bases and J 8 bases, with 10 bases left between them.

The count of this clone is one. The V and J genes are TRBV9 and TRBJ2-1, with D possibly TRBD1 on 5 matching bases. V lost 0 bases and J lost 0, with 7 bases in between. The CDR3 is made up of 15 amino acids. Germline loops: CDR1 SGDLS, CDR2 YYNGEE. This CDR3 is CASSVAGNSYNEQFF. For the CDR3, the DNA is TGTGCCAGCAGCGTAGCAGGGAACTCCTACAATGAGCAGTTCTTC.

The chain links TRBV2 to TRBJ1-2, with a possible D match to TRBD1 (5 bases). Trimming pared 0 bases from V and 5 bases from J, leaving 19 bases between. CDR3 size: 17 residues. Per the germline V gene, CDR1 is SNHLY and CDR2 is FYNNEI. The CDR3 nucleotides are TGTGCCAGCAGTGAAGCCGGTTGGGCGCCGGAGGGGTATGGCTACACCTTC. It translates to CASSEAGWAPEGYGYTF.

The chain has TRBV13 and TRBJ2-1; 9 positions agree with TRBD1. V gave up 5 bases and J gave up 8 bases; unmatched junction bases: 7. CDR3 length: 14 residues. Germline V gene lookup returns CDR1 PRHDT and CDR2 FYEKMQ (reference sequence). The CDR3 nucleotides are TGTGCCAGCAGCCAACGAACAGGGGGCGATGAGCAGTTCTTC. It yields the protein CASSQRTGGDEQFF.

The CDR3 spells CASSLSRAPDTQYF. Here the CDR3 DNA reads TGCGCCAGCAGTCTTTCGAGGGCACCAGATACGCAGTATTTT. The rearrangement links TRBV5-1 to TRBJ2-3; maybe TRBD2 (5 bases). The CDR3 contains 14 residues. The V and J ends lost 5 bases and 4 bases respectively, with 14 bases between them. Germline assignment: CDR1 SGHRS and CDR2 YFSETQ.